The rows below give T cell receptor beta chains drawn from one sample of a study of T cells in Graves' hyperthyroidism and ophthalmopathy. A single record per CDR3 protein comes from TCRdb applying MiXCR to the multiplex PCR reads. Of under 350,000 distinct CDR3 sequences listed, around a fifth are singletons. The specimen was blood. These receptors originate from a woman aged 50 to 60 with Graves' hyperthyroidism. CDR3s include the opening cysteine and the closing phenylalanine or tryptophan. Each record gives: V gene, J gene, clone size, CDR3 length, D gene, CDR3 protein, CDR3 DNA. D genes are given only for firm matches. Clone size is given for some rows only: seen once, a few or many times, or a class if the clone is expanded.

V: TRBV2
J: TRBJ2-5
size: many
length: 14
D: -
CDR3: CASSRQGGGETQYF
DNA: TGTGCCAGCAGTAGACAGGGTGGAGGGGAGACCCAGTACTTC

V: TRBV6-1
J: TRBJ2-7
size: -
length: 17
D: TRBD2
CDR3: CASSALAGPSRNYEQYF
DNA: TGTGCCAGCAGTGCCCTAGCGGGACCCTCTCGGAACTACGAGCAGTACTTC

V: TRBV12-3/TRBV12-4
J: TRBJ2-1
size: many
length: 15
D: TRBD1
CDR3: CASSFRGRDTDEQFF
DNA: TGTGCCAGCAGTTTTAGGGGGCGCGATACCGATGAGCAGTTCTTC

V: TRBV6-1
J: TRBJ2-2
size: few
length: 14
D: -
CDR3: CASSEMSNTGELFF
DNA: TGTGCCAGCAGTGAAATGTCGAACACCGGGGAGCTGTTTTTT

V: TRBV2
J: TRBJ1-5
size: many
length: 14
D: -
CDR3: CASRRVMDNQPQHF
DNA: TGTGCCAGCAGGCGGGTCATGGACAATCAGCCCCAGCATTTT

V: TRBV20-1
J: TRBJ2-1
size: many
length: 14
D: -
CDR3: CSAQDRQVYNEQFF
DNA: TGCAGTGCCCAAGACAGACAAGTCTACAATGAGCAGTTCTTC

V: TRBV10-3
J: TRBJ1-1
size: many
length: 15
D: -
CDR3: CAIRQQVRDDSEAFF
DNA: TGTGCCATCAGACAACAGGTCCGGGACGATTCTGAAGCTTTCTTT

V: TRBV4-2
J: TRBJ2-1
size: many
length: 16
D: TRBD1
CDR3: CASSLAEGQGYNEQFF
DNA: TGTGCCAGCAGCCTAGCGGAGGGACAGGGTTACAATGAGCAGTTCTTC

V: TRBV12-3/TRBV12-4
J: TRBJ1-1
size: many
length: 17
D: -
CDR3: CASSYITVPKMNTEAFF
DNA: TGTGCCAGCAGTTATATCACCGTTCCGAAAATGAACACTGAAGCTTTCTTT

V: TRBV7-3
J: TRBJ2-1
size: -
length: 12
D: TRBD2
CDR3: CASSSQRGGQFF
DNA: TGTGCCAGCAGCTCTCAGCGGGGGGGGCAGTTCTTC

V: TRBV2
J: TRBJ2-7
size: -
length: 14
D: -
CDR3: CASSRGGLNYEQYF
DNA: TGTGCCAGCAGCCGGGGTGGCCTAAACTACGAGCAGTACTTC

V: TRBV20-1
J: TRBJ1-2
size: -
length: 13
D: -
CDR3: CSARVGTAGGYTF
DNA: TGCAGTGCTAGAGTTGGAACAGCGGGTGGCTACACCTTC

V: TRBV7-2
J: TRBJ2-5
size: -
length: 16
D: TRBD2
CDR3: CASSLGRREVIETQYF
DNA: TGTGCCAGCAGCTTAGGGAGGCGGGAGGTCATAGAGACCCAGTACTTC

V: TRBV2
J: TRBJ1-6
size: -
length: 14
D: -
CDR3: CASSEDVWRMPLHF
DNA: TGTGCCAGCAGTGAAGATGTGTGGCGAATGCCCCTCCACTTT

V: TRBV11-3
J: TRBJ2-7
size: many
length: 15
D: -
CDR3: CASSFEGGFMYEQYF
DNA: TGTGCCAGCAGCTTTGAAGGTGGCTTTATGTACGAGCAGTACTTC